The sequence of this TCR beta chain was determined in a study of T-cell reconstitution after alpha-beta-depleted transplantation in children. Preparation of the TCRbeta library used unique molecular identifiers. TCRdb redid the calling of the PCR reads with MiXCR, one entry per CDR3 protein. Of around 700,000 distinct CDR3 sequences in the sample, less than 15% were seen once. The CDR3 covers 13 residues. CDR1 SGHRS and CDR2 YFSETQ come from the germline V gene. Germline trimming cut 4 bases from V and 4 bases from J; bases unmatched to any gene: 2. For this clonotype: A read error may be the cause here, since a much bigger clone is one base away.

The chain uses TRBV5-1 and TRBJ1-2; 9 positions agree with TRBD1. The material was PBMCs, obtained before TCRalphabeta/CD19-depleted stem cell transplant. The clonotype was recovered from a girl aged 2 to 10 with congenital amegakaryocytic thrombocytopenia, due to receive a stem cell transplant. The CDR3 DNA follows: TGCGCCAGCAGCCAGACAGGGGGCTATGGCTACACCTTC. This sequence encodes CASSQTGGYGYTF.